The 4 T cell receptor beta chains reported below all come from one sample, sequenced in a study of blood T cell repertoires in COVID-19 (dated by TCRdb to about 2020). The library was produced with the immunoSEQ multiplex PCR assay. Not all clones reach the TCRdb copy of this immuneACCESS table, which keeps in-frame sequences only. Checked studies attribute under half of the gap to unresolved V genes and leave the rest unexplained. The sample profile shows some 260,000 clones; 80% to 90% of them were found once. The ten most abundant clones make up 10% to 13% of the sample. The material sequenced was peripheral blood. The origin of the receptors is a woman aged 70-85 years with COVID-19, enrolled during active disease.

This chain joins TRBV19 and TRBJ2-5, with D maybe TRBD1 (5 bases). The CDR3 runs to 14 residues. Trimming stripped 3 bases from V and 4 bases from J, with 12 bases between. Germline CDR1 and CDR2: LNHDA and SQIVND (reference sequence). The CDR3 nucleotides read TGTGCCAGTAGTATCCCCCAGGGCTCAGAGACCCAGTACTTC. This encodes CASSIPQGSETQYF.

This chain uses TRBV15 with TRBJ1-3; D may be TRBD1 (6 bases). The CDR3 has 15 residues. The germline gives CDR1 LNHNV, CDR2 YYDKDF (reference sequence). Trimming stripped 3 bases from V and 4 bases from J, with 13 bases between. The CDR3 DNA is TGTGCCACCAGCAGGGACCAGGGGTTCGGAAACACCATATATTTT. It translates to CATSRDQGFGNTIYF.

This chain joins TRBV7-3 and TRBJ2-5; D gene unclear. Looked up from germline, CDR1 is SGHTA and CDR2 is FQGTGA. There are 13 residues in the CDR3. V lost 3 bases and J lost 1, with 6 bases in between. CDR3 sequence (DNA): TGTGCCAGCAGCTTGGGCAGCCAAGAGACCCAGTACTTC. Translated, it gives CASSLGSQETQYF.

J is TRBJ1-3 and V is TRBV19; D call uncertain. V lost 5 bases and J lost 0, with 11 bases in between. Germline V gene lookup returns CDR1 LNHDA and CDR2 SQIVND (reference sequence). The CDR3 has 15 amino acids. CDR3 sequence (DNA): TGTGCCAGTAGTCCTGTGTGGAGCTCTGGAAACACCATATATTTT. Translating gives CASSPVWSSGNTIYF.